This T cell receptor beta chain appears in the sequencing data of a study of blood T cell repertoires in COVID-19. Study context: Donors in the United States, Italy and Spain gave samples during acute or convalescent COVID-19. In each case, the material was cDNA or gDNA derived from T cells, B-cell-depleted T cells, or PBMCs.

V dropped 4 bases and J dropped 5 bases, with 18 bases sitting between them. Germline values: CDR1 MRHNA, CDR2 SNTAGT. The CDR3 sequence is 16 residues long. Per the original methods: Amplification from reference gene primers served as the basis for estimated nucleated cell counts. Sequencing used immunoSEQ multiplex PCR; TCRdb keeps in-frame clones, though not all of them. The DNA gave D and trimming, while V, J and clone size come from that table. The data show about 88,000 clones, more than 90% seen once. This sequence was found in a man in his 60s with acute or convalescent COVID-19. Sequencing was carried out using peripheral blood. The V call is TRBV6-4, the J call TRBJ2-1; the D is unclear. As DNA, the CDR3 is TGTGCCAGCAGTGTCGGTTCCTTTAGTGTAAACAATGAGCAGTTCTTC. Its protein is CASSVGSFSVNNEQFF.